The 3 T cell receptor beta chains below all came from one sample that was sequenced in a study of control samples from healthy donors and cancer patients. Profiled with immunoSEQ multiplex PCR; TCRdb holds only in-frame clones, not every one. Of some 87,000 clones in the sample, 75% to 95% were seen once. Sequencing used blood. The origin of the receptors is a man aged 25-40 years in good health.

V and J are TRBV28 and TRBJ2-7, with TRBD1 matching over 10 bases. With V trimmed by 8 bases and J by 7 bases, 11 bases remained unmatched. This CDR3 contains 14 residues. Germline CDR1 reads MDHEN; CDR2 reads SYDVKM. This CDR3 is CASRRQGAKWEQYF. The CDR3, as DNA: TGTGCCAGCCGAAGACAGGGGGCCAAATGGGAGCAGTACTTC.

The chain couples TRBV7-6 to TRBJ1-3, with a weak D call TRBD1 (5 bases). In germline, CDR1 is SGHVS, CDR2 FNYEAQ. This CDR3 region has 14 residues. Trimming removed 3 bases at V and 0 bases at J, with 6 bases between. CDR3 region: CASSFQGSGNTIYF. The CDR3 nucleotides read TGTGCCAGCAGCTTCCAGGGCTCTGGAAACACCATATATTTT.

In its sample, this clone was seen once. The chain employs TRBV19 and TRBJ2-2; TRBD1 agrees at 11 bases. This CDR3 is 16 amino acids long. Germline CDR1 and CDR2: LNHDA and SQIVND (reference sequence). V was clipped by 3 bases and J by 6 bases; unmatched bases: 6. The CDR3 DNA reads as TGTGCCAGTAGTATTTTGGGACAGGGGGGTGCCGGGGAGCTGTTTTTT. Amino acid sequence: CASSILGQGGAGELFF.